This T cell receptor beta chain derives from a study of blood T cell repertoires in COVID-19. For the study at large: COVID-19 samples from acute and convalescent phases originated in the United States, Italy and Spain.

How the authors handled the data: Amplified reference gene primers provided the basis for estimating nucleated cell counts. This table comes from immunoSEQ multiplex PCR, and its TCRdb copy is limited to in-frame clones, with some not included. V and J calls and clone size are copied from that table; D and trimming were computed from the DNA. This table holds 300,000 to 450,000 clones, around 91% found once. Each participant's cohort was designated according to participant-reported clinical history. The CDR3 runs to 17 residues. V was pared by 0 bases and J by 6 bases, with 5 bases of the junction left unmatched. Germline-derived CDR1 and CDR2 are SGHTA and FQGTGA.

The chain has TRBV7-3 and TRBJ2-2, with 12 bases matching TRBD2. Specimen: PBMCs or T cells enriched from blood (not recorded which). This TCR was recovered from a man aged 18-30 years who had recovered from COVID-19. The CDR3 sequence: CASSLTLAGGVAGELFF. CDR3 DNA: TGTGCCAGCAGCTTAACGCTAGCGGGAGGGGTGGCCGGGGAGCTGTTTTTT.